Following are 11 T cell receptor beta chains from one sample sequenced in a study of shared clonotypes between healthy human individuals. The assay was immunoSEQ multiplex PCR, and TCRdb's table has in-frame clones only and misses some. Of roughly 1,500,000 clones in the sample, just under 99% were seen once. The sequencing input was naive CD4+ T cells sorted from blood. Subset here: CD45RA+ positively selected. The receptor source for this set is a man between 25 and 39 years old in good health.

The V and J genes are TRBV27 and TRBJ1-4, with D possibly TRBD1 on 5 matching bases. Germline-derived CDR1 and CDR2 are MNHEY and SMNVEV (reference sequence). Between the trimmed V and J ends, which lost 5 bases and 7 bases, there was a span of 17 bases. The CDR3 has 15 amino acids. The CDR3 here is CASSRWDPRSEKLFF. CDR3 DNA sequence: TGTGCCAGCAGTCGATGGGACCCACGGAGTGAAAAACTGTTTTTT.

The chain recombines TRBV28 with TRBJ2-2; D is perhaps TRBD2 (5 bases). The CDR3 length is 13 residues. Trimming pared 6 bases from V and 2 bases from J, leaving 7 bases between. Germline V gives CDR1 MDHEN, CDR2 SYDVKM. In DNA, the CDR3 is TGTGCCAGCAGGAGGGTTAACACCGGGGAGCTGTTTTTT. Protein: CASRRVNTGELFF.

The chain has TRBV5-4 and TRBJ1-1, with 7 bases that match TRBD1. Trimming at V came to 5 bases and at J to 0 bases, leaving 10 bases not matched to a gene. This CDR3 comprises 16 residues. Germline-derived CDR1 and CDR2 are SGHNT and YYREEE (reference sequence). The CDR3 protein is CASRSGQRTLNTEAFF. In DNA form, the CDR3 reads TGTGCCAGCAGATCGGGACAGCGAACCTTGAACACTGAAGCTTTCTTT.

V and J are TRBV6-1 and TRBJ1-1, with TRBD1 matching over 8 bases. CDR3 size: 15 residues. The V and J ends lost 2 bases and 5 bases, in that order; junction bases with no gene match: 7. Per the germline V gene, CDR1 is MNHNS and CDR2 is SASEGT. The CDR3 DNA reads as TGTGCCAGCAGTGAACAGGACAGGGCCCCTACTGAAGCTTTCTTT. This gives the protein CASSEQDRAPTEAFF.

The chain employs TRBV10-3 and TRBJ2-7, with 9 bases identical to TRBD1. The CDR3 runs 15 residues. CDR1 and CDR2 (germline): ENHRY, SYGVKD. J lost 0 bases, V lost 4 bases, and 4 bases had no gene match. The CDR3 region is CAISAAGQGSYEQYF. As DNA, the CDR3 is TGTGCCATCAGTGCCGCGGGACAGGGCTCCTACGAGCAGTACTTC.

The V gene is TRBV4-3, the J gene TRBJ2-7; 12 bases align to TRBD2. CDR3 length equals 16 residues. With V trimmed by 1 base and J by 4 bases, 5 bases remained unmatched. Germline V gene lookup returns CDR1 LGHNA and CDR2 YSLEER. The CDR3 protein is CASSQGLAGVLYEQYF. CDR3 DNA: TGCGCCAGCAGCCAAGGACTAGCGGGAGTATTGTACGAGCAGTACTTC.

The V gene is TRBV5-1, the J gene TRBJ1-2; TRBD1 agrees at 7 bases. Germline-derived CDR1 and CDR2 are SGHRS and YFSETQ. V lost 2 bases and J lost 0; bases outside the gene matches: 7. This CDR3 spans 16 amino acids. CDR3 nucleotide sequence: TGCGCCAGCAGCTTACCCCGGGACAGAACTAACTATGGCTACACCTTC. It encodes CASSLPRDRTNYGYTF.

The table lists this clone with a count of one. The chain couples TRBV19 to TRBJ2-1; D gene uncertain. In germline, CDR1 is LNHDA, CDR2 SQIVND (reference sequence). Between the trimmed V and J ends, which lost 1 base and 3 bases, there was a span of 7 bases. The CDR3 is 14 residues long. CDR3: CASSIGVNYNEQFF. In DNA, the CDR3 is TGTGCCAGTAGTATAGGGGTGAACTACAATGAGCAGTTCTTC.

This sequence joins TRBV4-2 and TRBJ2-6; D not resolved. Trimming left V 1 base short and J 0 bases short, with 10 bases between. The CDR3 is 17 amino acids. CDR1 and CDR2 (germline): LGHNA, YNFKEQ. This chain's CDR3 is CASSQGPWGSGANVLTF. CDR3 bases: TGTGCCAGCAGCCAAGGACCTTGGGGCTCTGGGGCCAACGTCCTGACTTTC.

The V gene is TRBV5-4, the J gene TRBJ2-7; 12 positions agree with TRBD1. CDR1 is SGHNT, CDR2 YYREEE, per germline (reference sequence). CDR3 length: 15 amino acids. V dropped 4 bases and J dropped 3; count of bases not matched to a gene: 5. The DNA for the CDR3 is TGTGCCAGCAGCCAGGGACAGGGGGCTATCTACGAGCAGTACTTC. This encodes CASSQGQGAIYEQYF. Full variable domain (rest looked up from reference TRBV5-4 and TRBJ2-7): ETGVTQSPTHLIKTRGQQVTLRCSSQSGHNTVSWYQQALGQGPQFIFQYYREEENGRGNFPPRFSGLQFPNYSSELNVNALELDDSALYLCASSQGQGAIYEQYFGPGTRLTVT.

CDR3 protein: CASSEAGGREWYEQYF. The CDR3, as DNA: TGTGCCAGCAGTGAAGCCGGGGGGCGCGAGTGGTACGAGCAGTACTTC. The chain recombines TRBV2 with TRBJ2-7, with a tentative D call TRBD2 (7 bases). Germline V CDR1 and CDR2: SNHLY, FYNNEI. V was cut by 0 bases and J by 4 bases, with 16 bases left in between. CDR3 length: 16 amino acids. Drawing the rest from reference TRBV2 and TRBJ2-7, the complete variable domain is EPEVTQTPSHQVTQMGQEVILRCVPISNHLYFYWYRQILGQKVEFLVSFYNNEISEKSEIFDDQFSVERPDGSNFTLKIRSTKLEDSAMYFCASSEAGGREWYEQYFGPGTRLTVT.